This TCR beta chain was found in a study of blood T cell repertoires in COVID-19. Germline V gives CDR1 WNHNN, CDR2 SYGVQD (reference sequence). Trimming at V came to 6 bases and at J to 12 bases, leaving 9 bases not matched to a gene. The CDR3 is 13 residues long. In the study's own analysis: It was from reference gene primer amplification that nucleated cell counts were estimated. Clones were sequenced by immunoSEQ multiplex PCR, and TCRdb holds only the in-frame ones, with some missing. The D gene and trimming were derived from the DNA, and the V and J assignments and clone size from that table. Here the sample spans under 300,000 clones, 70% to 85% being singletons. This clone was observed a few times.

The sample comprised peripheral blood. The chain combines TRBV10-1 with TRBJ2-1, with TRBD2 matching over 9 bases. The source of this sequence is a woman between 40 and 50 years old with active or convalescent COVID-19. The CDR3 DNA is TGCGCCAGCAGCCCTACTAGCGGGCGCGGGCAGTTCTTC. It yields the protein CASSPTSGRGQFF.